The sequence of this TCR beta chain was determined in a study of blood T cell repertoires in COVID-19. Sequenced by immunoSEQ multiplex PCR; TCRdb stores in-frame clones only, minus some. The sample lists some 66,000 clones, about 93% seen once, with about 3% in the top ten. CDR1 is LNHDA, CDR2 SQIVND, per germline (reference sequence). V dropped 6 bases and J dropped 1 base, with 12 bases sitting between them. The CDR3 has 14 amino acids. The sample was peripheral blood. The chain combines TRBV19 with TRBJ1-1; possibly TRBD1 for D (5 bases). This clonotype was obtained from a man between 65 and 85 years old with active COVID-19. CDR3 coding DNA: TGTGCCAGTAGCCTCGGGGGGACGAACACTGAAGCTTTCTTT. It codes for CASSLGGTNTEAFF.